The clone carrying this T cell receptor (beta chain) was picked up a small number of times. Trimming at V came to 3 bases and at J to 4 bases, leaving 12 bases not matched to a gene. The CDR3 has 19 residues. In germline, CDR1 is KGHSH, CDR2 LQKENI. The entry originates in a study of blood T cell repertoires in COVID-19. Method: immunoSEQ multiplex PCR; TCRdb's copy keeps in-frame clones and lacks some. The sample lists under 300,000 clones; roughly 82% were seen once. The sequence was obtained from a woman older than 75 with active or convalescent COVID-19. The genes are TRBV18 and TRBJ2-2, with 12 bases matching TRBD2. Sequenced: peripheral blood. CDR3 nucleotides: TGTGCCAGCTCACCCCGGTGGACTAGCGGGATGTATGGCACCGGGGAGCTGTTTTTT. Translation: CASSPRWTSGMYGTGELFF. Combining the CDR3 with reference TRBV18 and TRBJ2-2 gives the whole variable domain NAGVMQNPRHLVRRRGQEARLRCSPMKGHSHVYWYRQLPEEGLKFMVYLQKENIIDESGMPKERFSAEFPKEGPSILRIQQVVRGDSAAYFCASSPRWTSGMYGTGELFFGEGSRLTVL.